This TCR beta chain appears in the sequencing data of a study of circulating and synovial CD4+ cells in juvenile arthritis. About this clone itself: The antigen is undetermined.

This table comes from immunoSEQ multiplex PCR, and its TCRdb copy is limited to in-frame clones, with some not included. The sample comprises under 40,000 clones, nearly 95% of which are singletons, and roughly 0.74% rests with the top ten. Study conclusions and caveats: Compared with bulk blood, circulating pathogenic-like lymphocytes shared substantially more CDR3 sequences with synovial T cells. Bulk blood CD4 repertoires were more diverse than these.

The sample taken for sequencing was CD4+ T cells from blood. This receptor was identified in a human donor with juvenile idiopathic arthritis.

Here the CDR3 DNA reads TGTGCCAGCACCCCTTGGGGGGGGCCCTTAAATAATTCACCCCTCCACTTT. This encodes CASTPWGGPLNNSPLHF. This chain links TRBV7-9 with TRBJ1-6; maybe TRBD1 (6 bases). In germline, CDR1 is SEHNR, CDR2 FQNEAQ (reference sequence). This CDR3 comprises 17 residues. The ends were cut back, 7 bases at V and 5 bases at J, with 21 bases in the middle.